Listed below are T cell receptor beta chains from one sample, sequenced in a study of T cell repertoires in cytomegalovirus infection. Via MiXCR, TCRdb re-called the reads, giving one row per CDR3 protein. The repertoire holds some 900,000 distinct CDR3 sequences, with approximately 30% as singletons. Their specific antigens are unknown. The sequences come from cultured CD8+ T cells from PBMCs, collected from culture after CMV antigen stimulation. Source of these receptors: a human donor in good health (CMV status not recorded). Some clones in this sample may be carry-over from other donors' samples. CDR3s include the opening cysteine and the closing phenylalanine or tryptophan. The order of the fields is J gene, V gene, clone size, D gene, CDR3 DNA, CDR3 protein. D genes are given only for firm matches. The listing skips clone size in some rows; elsewhere it reads once, few, many or a size class.

j_call: TRBJ1-3
v_call: TRBV11-2
clone_size: once
d_call: NA
cdr3_nt: TGTGCCAGCAGCTTAGTCGGGATCCATTCTGGAAACACCATATATTTT
cdr3_aa: CASSLVGIHSGNTIYF

j_call: TRBJ2-7
v_call: TRBV13
clone_size: NA
d_call: TRBD2
cdr3_nt: TGTGCCACTCGCCTGGGAGGGAACCCCTACGAGCAGTACTTC
cdr3_aa: CATRLGGNPYEQYF

j_call: TRBJ2-7
v_call: TRBV5-4
clone_size: few
d_call: TRBD1
cdr3_nt: TGTGCCAGCAGCGACCCGGGACAGGGCCCGGGCGAGCAGTACTTC
cdr3_aa: CASSDPGQGPGEQYF

j_call: TRBJ1-2
v_call: TRBV12-3/TRBV12-4
clone_size: few
d_call: TRBD1
cdr3_nt: TGTGCCAGCAGCCGCCGGGACAGGGTTAACTATGGCTACACCTTC
cdr3_aa: CASSRRDRVNYGYTF

j_call: TRBJ2-1
v_call: TRBV24-1
clone_size: NA
d_call: NA
cdr3_nt: TGTGCCACCAGTGATTTGTCTCCCAGGTATCCTGAGCAGTTCTTC
cdr3_aa: CATSDLSPRYPEQFF

j_call: TRBJ2-2
v_call: TRBV28
clone_size: few
d_call: TRBD1
cdr3_nt: TGTGCCAGCAGTACGCGGACAGGGGGCTACACCGGGGAGCTGTTTTTT
cdr3_aa: CASSTRTGGYTGELFF

j_call: TRBJ2-7
v_call: TRBV12-3/TRBV12-4
clone_size: few
d_call: NA
cdr3_nt: TGTGCCAGCAGTTTTATAAGTTCCGAGCAGTACTTC
cdr3_aa: CASSFISSEQYF

j_call: TRBJ2-3
v_call: TRBV6-2/TRBV6-3
clone_size: few
d_call: NA
cdr3_nt: TGTGCCAGCAGTTACAGGGTTACTAGCACAGATACGCAGTATTTT
cdr3_aa: CASSYRVTSTDTQYF

j_call: TRBJ1-6
v_call: TRBV27
clone_size: NA
d_call: NA
cdr3_nt: TGTGCCAGCACTCCTGGTGGGGGTAGTTCACCCCTCCACTTT
cdr3_aa: CASTPGGGSSPLHF

j_call: TRBJ2-3
v_call: TRBV19
clone_size: few
d_call: TRBD2
cdr3_nt: TGTGCCAGTAGTTTACTATCGGGAGGTTTTACAGATACGCAGTATTTT
cdr3_aa: CASSLLSGGFTDTQYF

j_call: TRBJ2-3
v_call: TRBV12-3/TRBV12-4
clone_size: NA
d_call: TRBD2
cdr3_nt: TGTGCCAGCAGCCCCCAGGCGGGGGGCGATACGCAGTATTTT
cdr3_aa: CASSPQAGGDTQYF

j_call: TRBJ2-1
v_call: TRBV7-2
clone_size: NA
d_call: NA
cdr3_nt: TGTGCCAGCAGCTCCCGGGGGGCTAGGGACAATGAGCAGTTCTTC
cdr3_aa: CASSSRGARDNEQFF

j_call: TRBJ2-5
v_call: TRBV20-1
clone_size: once
d_call: NA
cdr3_nt: TGCAGTGCCATACTCCAGGGTTTCGGCCAAGAGACCCAGTACTTC
cdr3_aa: CSAILQGFGQETQYF

j_call: TRBJ2-1
v_call: TRBV12-3/TRBV12-4
clone_size: many
d_call: NA
cdr3_nt: TGTGCCAGCAGTTTCTCATGGTTCGGGCAGTTCTTC
cdr3_aa: CASSFSWFGQFF

j_call: TRBJ2-1
v_call: TRBV7-3
clone_size: NA
d_call: NA
cdr3_nt: TGTGCCAACAGCTTATACTCAGGGGTATACAATGAGCAGTTCTTC
cdr3_aa: CANSLYSGVYNEQFF

j_call: TRBJ2-7
v_call: TRBV4-1
clone_size: NA
d_call: NA
cdr3_nt: TGCGCCAGCAGCCACCAAGTAGACAGCTCCTACGAGCAGTACTTC
cdr3_aa: CASSHQVDSSYEQYF

j_call: TRBJ1-1
v_call: TRBV4-1
clone_size: NA
d_call: NA
cdr3_nt: TGTGCCAGCAGTCCTTTCGACAGGAACACTGAAGCTTTCTTT
cdr3_aa: CASSPFDRNTEAFF

j_call: TRBJ2-1
v_call: TRBV4-3
clone_size: few
d_call: NA
cdr3_nt: TGCGCCAGCAGCCAAGATGGTTCGAGCTCCTACAATGAGCAGTTCTTC
cdr3_aa: CASSQDGSSSYNEQFF

j_call: TRBJ2-7
v_call: TRBV9
clone_size: NA
d_call: NA
cdr3_nt: TGTGCCAGCAGCGTAGGGGACGGATCCTACGAGCAGTACTTC
cdr3_aa: CASSVGDGSYEQYF

j_call: TRBJ2-2
v_call: TRBV6-2/TRBV6-3
clone_size: NA
d_call: NA
cdr3_nt: TGTGCCAGCAGTTACGCAGGGATCACCGGGGAGCTGTTTTTT
cdr3_aa: CASSYAGITGELFF

j_call: TRBJ2-1
v_call: TRBV12-3/TRBV12-4
clone_size: NA
d_call: TRBD2
cdr3_nt: TGTGCCAGCAGTTTAGAGAGCGGGGGGGACCTTTGGAATGAGCAGTTCTTC
cdr3_aa: CASSLESGGDLWNEQFF

j_call: TRBJ1-4
v_call: TRBV27
clone_size: few
d_call: NA
cdr3_nt: TGTGCCAGCAGCCAGGGGAGATTGGAAAAACTGTTTTTT
cdr3_aa: CASSQGRLEKLFF

j_call: TRBJ2-1
v_call: TRBV2
clone_size: NA
d_call: NA
cdr3_nt: TGTGCCAGCAGTGCCACCAAGAGCTCCTACAATGAGCAGTTCTTC
cdr3_aa: CASSATKSSYNEQFF

j_call: TRBJ1-5
v_call: TRBV27
clone_size: NA
d_call: NA
cdr3_nt: TGTGCCAGCAGTTTATCGAGACGGAATCAGCCCCAGCATTTT
cdr3_aa: CASSLSRRNQPQHF

j_call: TRBJ2-1
v_call: TRBV19
clone_size: few
d_call: NA
cdr3_nt: TGTGCCAGTAGTAGTGGGGTGGCCTACAATGAGCAGTTCTTC
cdr3_aa: CASSSGVAYNEQFF

j_call: TRBJ1-2
v_call: TRBV7-2
clone_size: few
d_call: NA
cdr3_nt: TGTGCCAGCAGCGGTGGACGGCCCTATGGCTACACCTTC
cdr3_aa: CASSGGRPYGYTF

j_call: TRBJ2-3
v_call: TRBV20-1
clone_size: NA
d_call: TRBD2
cdr3_nt: TGCAGTGCTAGGGGTCTAGCGGGGGGGTGGGATACGCAGTATTTT
cdr3_aa: CSARGLAGGWDTQYF

j_call: TRBJ2-1
v_call: TRBV20-1
clone_size: NA
d_call: NA
cdr3_nt: TGCAGTGCTTTCAGCGCGGGTGAGCAGTTCTTC
cdr3_aa: CSAFSAGEQFF

j_call: TRBJ2-6
v_call: TRBV7-9
clone_size: many
d_call: NA
cdr3_nt: TGTGCCAGCAGCTTGGGATTGGCTGGGGCCAACGTCCTGACTTTC
cdr3_aa: CASSLGLAGANVLTF

j_call: TRBJ1-4
v_call: TRBV27
clone_size: NA
d_call: NA
cdr3_nt: TGTGCCAGCAGTTCGATAGGGGGGAATGAAAAACTGTTTTTT
cdr3_aa: CASSSIGGNEKLFF

j_call: TRBJ2-3
v_call: TRBV7-6
clone_size: many
d_call: NA
cdr3_nt: TGTGCCAGCAGCGACGCCCGGAGCACAGATACGCAGTATTTT
cdr3_aa: CASSDARSTDTQYF

j_call: TRBJ2-3
v_call: TRBV29-1
clone_size: NA
d_call: NA
cdr3_nt: TGCAGCGTTGAAGAGGGGGCATCGCAGTATTTT
cdr3_aa: CSVEEGASQYF

j_call: TRBJ2-3
v_call: TRBV7-2
clone_size: many
d_call: NA
cdr3_nt: TGTGCCAGCAGCTTAGAGGGTCACGCGGCGGGGTATTGGGAAGATACGCAGTATTTT
cdr3_aa: CASSLEGHAAGYWEDTQYF

j_call: TRBJ2-2
v_call: TRBV6-5
clone_size: NA
d_call: NA
cdr3_nt: TGTGCCAGCAGTTACGATGGCGGGGAGCTGTTTTTT
cdr3_aa: CASSYDGGELFF

j_call: TRBJ2-1
v_call: TRBV20-1
clone_size: few
d_call: TRBD2
cdr3_nt: TGCAGTGTCCTTTTAGGCGCGGGGGACTCCTACAATGAGCAGTTCTTC
cdr3_aa: CSVLLGAGDSYNEQFF

j_call: TRBJ1-6
v_call: TRBV5-4
clone_size: NA
d_call: TRBD1
cdr3_nt: TGTGCCAGCAGCTTAAGTAGGGGACAGAATTCACCCCTCCACTTT
cdr3_aa: CASSLSRGQNSPLHF

j_call: TRBJ1-1
v_call: TRBV12-5
clone_size: many
d_call: NA
cdr3_nt: TGTGCTAGTGGTTTGCGGGGGGACACTGAAGCTTTCTTT
cdr3_aa: CASGLRGDTEAFF

j_call: TRBJ2-1
v_call: TRBV12-3/TRBV12-4
clone_size: NA
d_call: NA
cdr3_nt: TGTGCCAGCCAGAAGGGGCCCAGCTCCTACAATGAGCAGTTCTTC
cdr3_aa: CASQKGPSSYNEQFF

j_call: TRBJ2-6
v_call: TRBV2
clone_size: few
d_call: TRBD1
cdr3_nt: TGTGCCAGCAGCCCGGGCAGGGGGCCTGGGGCCAACGTCCTGACTTTC
cdr3_aa: CASSPGRGPGANVLTF

j_call: TRBJ1-5
v_call: TRBV7-8
clone_size: many
d_call: NA
cdr3_nt: TGTGCCAGCAGCTCCGGACAATTCAATCAGCCCCAGCATTTT
cdr3_aa: CASSSGQFNQPQHF

j_call: TRBJ1-5
v_call: TRBV12-3/TRBV12-4
clone_size: few
d_call: NA
cdr3_nt: TGTGCCAGCAGTGCGACAGGCGGGGAACAGCCCCAGCATTTT
cdr3_aa: CASSATGGEQPQHF

j_call: TRBJ1-2
v_call: TRBV24-1
clone_size: NA
d_call: NA
cdr3_nt: TGTGCCACCAGTGATAACCCGGGGAATGGCTACACCTTC
cdr3_aa: CATSDNPGNGYTF

j_call: TRBJ1-1
v_call: TRBV25-1
clone_size: NA
d_call: TRBD1
cdr3_nt: TGTGCCAGCAGTGAATTCTCGGGGACAGTCAACACTGAAGCTTTCTTT
cdr3_aa: CASSEFSGTVNTEAFF

j_call: TRBJ2-1
v_call: TRBV14
clone_size: NA
d_call: TRBD2
cdr3_nt: TGTGCCAGCAATGGGGCGGGGGGCCCTTACAATGAGCAGTTCTTC
cdr3_aa: CASNGAGGPYNEQFF

j_call: TRBJ2-5
v_call: TRBV28
clone_size: NA
d_call: NA
cdr3_nt: TGTGCCAGCAGACTTCTACGAGCAAGGGGAGGGGGCAGAGAGACCCAGTACTTC
cdr3_aa: CASRLLRARGGGRETQYF

j_call: TRBJ2-3
v_call: TRBV7-6
clone_size: few
d_call: NA
cdr3_nt: TGTGCCAGCAGCAGTCTCCCCTTCACAGATACGCAGTATTTT
cdr3_aa: CASSSLPFTDTQYF

j_call: TRBJ2-5
v_call: TRBV29-1
clone_size: NA
d_call: NA
cdr3_nt: TGCAGCGCTTTGGGGGAGACCCAGTACTTC
cdr3_aa: CSALGETQYF

j_call: TRBJ2-1
v_call: TRBV7-8
clone_size: few
d_call: TRBD2
cdr3_nt: TGTGCCAGCAGCCTATCCGTACATAGCGGGGGGGTCTACAATGAGCAGTTCTTC
cdr3_aa: CASSLSVHSGGVYNEQFF

j_call: TRBJ1-1
v_call: TRBV27
clone_size: NA
d_call: NA
cdr3_nt: TGTGCCAGCACCAATGACGGTCACACTGAAGCTTTCTTT
cdr3_aa: CASTNDGHTEAFF